This T cell receptor beta chain emerged from a study of T cells in Graves' hyperthyroidism and ophthalmopathy. Notes on the study in general: Blood held most thyroid clonotypes expanded above 0.001 frequency.

This CDR3 contains 13 residues. The germline V gene has CDR1 SQVTM and CDR2 ANQGSEA. V was trimmed by 7 bases and J by 0 bases, leaving 13 bases between them. Stable Graves' hyperthyroidism denoted no ophthalmopathy progression over 18 months. TCR beta CDR3 regions were amplified from RNA. The study used the HTBI primer set for a first-round RT-PCR of the TCR CDR3. TCRdb processed the multiplex PCR reads anew with MiXCR; each CDR3 protein has one entry. There are some 800,000 distinct CDR3 sequences in the sample; over 35% occur only once, and approximately 10% lies in the top ten. With regard to this clonotype: Its cognate antigen is unknown.

The clonotype comes from a man younger than 35 with Graves' hyperthyroidism. V gene TRBV29-1 combines with J gene TRBJ2-7; D call uncertain. The sequenced sample was blood. In DNA, the CDR3 is TGCAGCGAGAGCACCAGGTTCTCCTACGAGCAGTACTTC. It codes for CSESTRFSYEQYF.